This entry features one T cell receptor (beta chain) sequence. The antigen is undetermined. This CDR3 spans 17 amino acids. The V gene's germline CDR1 is SGHVS and CDR2 FNYEAQ. V lost 5 bases, J lost 0 bases, and 14 bases lay in between. This entry belongs to a study of TIL therapy for anti-PD-1-resistant metastatic lung cancer. Study at large: Tumors had a median PD-L1 proportion score of 4.5% to 7%.

Time point denoted: pre-treatment sample, taken before nivolumab and TIL therapy. Tumor tissue came from excised metastases, mostly pleural nodules or supraclavicular lymph nodes. Progressing patients received lymphodepletion, expanded TIL infusion and IL-2. Sequencing used immunoSEQ v3. Repertoires were generated with immunoSEQ multiplex PCR, while TCRdb's copy carries only in-frame clones and drops some. Here the sample spans tens of thousands of clones, around 64% being singletons. The study, taken as a whole, reports: Compared with baseline intratumoral T cells, expanded TIL cultures were more clonal and less diverse (approximately 6.6% vs 31%).

This clonotype was obtained from a person between 25 and 80 years old with non-small cell lung cancer. The chain employs TRBV7-6 and TRBJ1-6; D gene ambiguous. Sequencing used tumor tissue, obtained at baseline. This CDR3 reads CASSLSGGSSYNSPLHF. The CDR3 region has the DNA TGTGCCAGCAGCCTAAGCGGTGGCAGCTCCTATAATTCACCCCTCCACTTT.